Listed below are T cell receptor beta chains from one sample, sequenced in a study of blood T cell repertoires in COVID-19. Profiling relied on immunoSEQ multiplex PCR, and the TCRdb table lists in-frame clones only, not all of them. The table shows under 200,000 clones, with about 82% occurring only once. Sequences were obtained from peripheral blood. Every receptor here comes from a young woman with acute or convalescent COVID-19. CDR3s include the opening cysteine and the closing phenylalanine or tryptophan. D genes are given only for firm matches. Clone size is stated in some rows and not others, as once, few, many or a class when expanded.

clone_size	v_call	d_call	j_call	cdr3_aa	cdr3_nt
.	TRBV6-6	.	TRBJ1-1	CASIKGDSEAFF	TGTGCCAGCATAAAGGGGGATTCGGAAGCTTTCTTT
.	TRBV27	.	TRBJ2-7	CASSLRGGNGVEQYF	TGTGCCAGCAGTTTGCGGGGAGGCAACGGGGTCGAGCAGTACTTC
few	TRBV6-6	.	TRBJ1-1	CASRSLGGLAGTFF	TGTGCCAGCAGGTCTCTGGGGGGGCTAGCAGGAACTTTCTTT
once	TRBV27	.	TRBJ2-7	CASSTGLYEQYF	TGTGCCAGCAGTACAGGTTTATACGAGCAGTACTTC
.	TRBV21-1	.	TRBJ2-7	CASSKTRQGNSYEQYF	TGTGCCAGCAGCAAAACGCGACAGGGCAACTCCTACGAGCAGTACTTC
few	TRBV11-1	.	TRBJ2-7	CASSLVELGEQYF	TGTGCCAGCAGCTTAGTTGAACTAGGCGAGCAGTACTTC
.	TRBV19	TRBD1	TRBJ1-1	CASSPPWDREVNTEAFF	TGTGCCAGTTCTCCTCCGTGGGACAGGGAAGTAAACACTGAAGCTTTCTTT
.	TRBV2	TRBD2	TRBJ2-1	CASSRTSGDNEQFF	TGTGCCAGCAGCAGGACTAGCGGGGACAATGAGCAGTTCTTC
few	TRBV7-2	TRBD2	TRBJ2-1	CASSSQRGGGNEQFF	TGTGCCAGCAGCTCCCAGCGGGGGGGCGGGAATGAGCAGTTCTTC
.	TRBV11-2	TRBD2	TRBJ2-5	CASRGTSGSQETQYF	TGTGCCAGCAGGGGGACTAGCGGGAGCCAAGAGACCCAGTACTTC
.	TRBV7-9	.	TRBJ1-3	CAISQALGTIYF	TGTGCCATCAGTCAGGCGCTCGGCACCATATATTTT
many	TRBV3-1/TRBV3-2	.	TRBJ1-6	CASSSARGSSPLHF	TGTGCCAGCAGCTCTGCTCGGGGGAGTTCACCCCTCCACTTT
.	TRBV5-4	TRBD2	TRBJ2-1	CASSPNSRGGLVSYNEQFF	TGTGCCAGCAGTCCGAACTCCCGGGGGGGCCTGGTTTCCTACAATGAGCAGTTCTTC
.	TRBV7-9	.	TRBJ2-7	CASSLDRRVPSYEQYF	TGTGCCAGCAGCTTGGATCGGAGGGTTCCCTCCTACGAGCAGTACTTC
.	TRBV27	TRBD1	TRBJ1-1	CASSLLKTGLNTEAFF	TGTGCCAGCAGTTTACTGAAGACAGGGTTGAACACTGAAGCTTTCTTT
.	TRBV24-1	.	TRBJ1-2	CATSDSTGTYGYTF	TGTGCCACCAGTGATTCCACAGGAACTTATGGCTACACCTTC
.	TRBV6-2/TRBV6-3	TRBD2	TRBJ2-7	CASSRATGGLYEQYF	TGTGCCAGCAGCCGAGCGACGGGGGGGCTATACGAGCAGTACTTC
.	TRBV19	.	TRBJ1-2	CASSTGANYGYTF	TGTGCCAGCTCGACAGGCGCTAACTATGGCTACACCTTC
.	TRBV11-3	.	TRBJ2-3	CASSQSMGLGTDTQYF	TGTGCCAGCAGCCAGTCAATGGGGCTAGGCACAGATACGCAGTATTTT
.	TRBV6-5	.	TRBJ2-5	CASRTRDPQETQYF	TGTGCCAGCAGAACGCGGGATCCCCAAGAGACCCAGTACTTC
.	TRBV7-6	TRBD1	TRBJ2-7	CASSLGNRGVGEQYF	TGTGCCAGCAGCTTAGGAAACAGGGGTGTCGGAGAGCAGTACTTC
.	TRBV7-9	.	TRBJ2-7	CASGTSPYEQYF	TGTGCCAGCGGGACATCCCCCTACGAGCAGTACTTC
few	TRBV4-3	.	TRBJ2-5	CASSQTYPQETQYF	TGCGCCAGCAGCCAAACTTACCCCCAAGAGACCCAGTACTTC
.	TRBV29-1	.	TRBJ1-2	CSVQGYTF	TGCAGCGTTCAGGGCTACACCTTC
once	TRBV20-1	TRBD1	TRBJ1-2	CSAAGGYGYTF	TGCAGTGCCGCAGGGGGCTATGGCTACACCTTC
few	TRBV10-3	TRBD1	TRBJ2-2	CAISRPGQGAGGELFF	TGTGCCATCAGTCGACCAGGACAGGGGGCCGGCGGGGAGCTGTTTTTT
once	TRBV27	TRBD1	TRBJ1-4	CASSSTGTGVEKLFF	TGTGCCAGCAGTAGTACCGGGACAGGGGTCGAAAAACTGTTTTTT
.	TRBV27	.	TRBJ2-1	CASSMQGLSYNEQFF	TGTGCCAGCAGTATGCAGGGGCTCTCCTACAATGAGCAGTTCTTC
few	TRBV2	TRBD2	TRBJ2-2	CASRRIAGGTGELFF	TGTGCCAGCAGAAGAATAGCGGGAGGGACCGGGGAGCTGTTTTTT
.	TRBV10-1	.	TRBJ1-1	CASSESQGTEAFF	TGCGCCAGCAGTGAGTCACAGGGCACTGAAGCTTTCTTT
.	TRBV5-6	.	TRBJ1-1	CASSPIRLVTEAFF	TGTGCCAGCAGCCCCATCCGACTAGTCACTGAAGCTTTCTTT
.	TRBV3-1/TRBV3-2	TRBD2	TRBJ2-7	CASSQDPIGTSGIYEQYF	TGTGCCAGCAGCCAAGATCCCATAGGGACTAGCGGGATCTACGAGCAGTACTTC
.	TRBV7-9	.	TRBJ1-2	CASSPTRPGERGYGYTF	TGTGCCAGCAGCCCTACTCGGCCAGGGGAGCGAGGCTATGGCTACACCTTC
few	TRBV11-2	.	TRBJ1-4	CASSSSGPNNEKLFF	TGTGCCAGCAGCTCGTCAGGGCCTAACAATGAAAAACTGTTTTTT
.	TRBV30	TRBD1	TRBJ1-1	CAWQRTGAFF	TGTGCCTGGCAGAGGACAGGGGCTTTCTTT
few	TRBV10-2	.	TRBJ1-1	CASSTGNTEAFF	TGCGCCAGCAGTACAGGGAACACTGAAGCTTTCTTT
.	TRBV7-9	TRBD1	TRBJ2-2	CASSPDRANTGELFF	TGTGCCAGCAGCCCGGACAGGGCGAACACCGGGGAGCTGTTTTTT
once	TRBV5-1	.	TRBJ2-2	CASSLAGLRNTGELFF	TGCGCCAGCAGCTTGGCAGGGCTACGGAACACCGGGGAGCTGTTTTTT
.	TRBV6-6	TRBD1	TRBJ2-7	CASRRWADRVTPYEQYF	TGTGCCAGCCGACGATGGGCGGACAGGGTGACCCCCTACGAGCAGTACTTC
once	TRBV4-1	.	TRBJ2-3	CASSQDWSEAGADTQYF	TGCGCCAGCAGCCAAGACTGGTCGGAGGCAGGGGCAGATACGCAGTATTTT